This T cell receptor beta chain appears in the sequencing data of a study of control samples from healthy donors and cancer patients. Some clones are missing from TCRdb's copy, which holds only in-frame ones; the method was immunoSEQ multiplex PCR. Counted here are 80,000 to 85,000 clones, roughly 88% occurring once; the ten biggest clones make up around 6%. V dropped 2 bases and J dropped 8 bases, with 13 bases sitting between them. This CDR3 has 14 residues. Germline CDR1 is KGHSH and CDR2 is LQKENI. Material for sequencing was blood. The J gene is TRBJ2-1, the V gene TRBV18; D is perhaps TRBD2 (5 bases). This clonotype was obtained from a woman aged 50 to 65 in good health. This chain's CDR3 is CASSPGNGVDEQFF. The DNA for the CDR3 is TGTGCCAGCTCACCAGGGAACGGGGTTGATGAGCAGTTCTTC.